This is a list of T cell receptor beta chains from one sample in a study of T cell changes during pregnancy in multiple sclerosis. The method was immunoSEQ multiplex PCR; TCRdb's version includes in-frame clones alone and lacks a portion of them. The sample lists tens of thousands of clones, 93% occurring once. This material consisted of CD8+ T cells from peripheral blood mononuclear cells, taken in the second trimester of pregnancy. The origin of the receptors is a female donor with multiple sclerosis, enrolled in a pregnancy study. Both conserved end residues are part of each CDR3. D genes are given only for firm matches. Only some rows state a clone size, as once, few, many or a class for expanded clones.

CDR3aa,CDR3nt,d_gene,abundance,j_gene,v_gene
CATSTYPGREANTEAFF,TGTGCCACCAGCACCTACCCGGGACGGGAGGCGAACACTGAAGCTTTCTTT,NA,NA,TRBJ1-1,TRBV15
CASSSPDRAPYEQYF,TGCGCCAGCAGCTCCCCGGACAGAGCCCCCTACGAGCAGTACTTC,NA,NA,TRBJ2-7,TRBV5-1
CASGSVNTGELFF,TGTGCCAGCGGGAGTGTGAACACCGGGGAGCTGTTTTTT,NA,NA,TRBJ2-2,TRBV7-9
CATSGETQYF,TGTGCCACCTCCGGTGAGACCCAGTACTTC,NA,once,TRBJ2-5,TRBV7-9
CASSITLAGASYEQYF,TGTGCCAGTAGTATCACCTTAGCGGGGGCTTCCTACGAGCAGTACTTC,TRBD2,NA,TRBJ2-7,TRBV19
CASSSLMTGDLSNYGYTF,TGTGCCAGCAGCTCACTCATGACAGGGGACCTTTCTAACTATGGCTACACCTTC,TRBD1,NA,TRBJ1-2,TRBV11-2
CASTPPGGNTIYF,TGTGCCAGCACCCCCCCAGGGGGGAACACCATATATTTT,TRBD1,NA,TRBJ1-3,TRBV25-1
CASSLSTTENTEAFF,TGTGCCAGCAGCTTATCGACGACAGAGAACACTGAAGCTTTCTTT,NA,NA,TRBJ1-1,TRBV7-3
CASSTHRGTYEQYF,TGCGCCAGCAGCACACACAGGGGGACCTACGAGCAGTACTTC,TRBD1,NA,TRBJ2-7,TRBV5-1
CASSSLGSGANVLTF,TGTGCCAGCAGCTCCCTCGGCTCTGGGGCCAACGTCCTGACTTTC,NA,NA,TRBJ2-6,TRBV7-3
CASSLVPRDTQYF,TGTGCCAGCAGCTTAGTACCTAGAGATACGCAGTATTTT,NA,NA,TRBJ2-3,TRBV13